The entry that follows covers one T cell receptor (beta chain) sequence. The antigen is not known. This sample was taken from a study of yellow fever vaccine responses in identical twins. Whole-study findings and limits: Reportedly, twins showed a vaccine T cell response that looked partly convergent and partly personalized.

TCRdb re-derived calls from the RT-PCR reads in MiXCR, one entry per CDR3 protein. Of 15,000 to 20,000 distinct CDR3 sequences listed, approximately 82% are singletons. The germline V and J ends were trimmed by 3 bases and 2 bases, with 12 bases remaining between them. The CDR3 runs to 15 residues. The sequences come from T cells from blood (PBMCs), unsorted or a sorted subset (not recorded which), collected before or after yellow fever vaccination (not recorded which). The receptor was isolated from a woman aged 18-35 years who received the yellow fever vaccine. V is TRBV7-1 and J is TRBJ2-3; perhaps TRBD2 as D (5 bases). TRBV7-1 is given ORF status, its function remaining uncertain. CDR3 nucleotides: TGTGCCAGCAGCTCGGAGGCCCCGACCACAGATACGCAGTATTTT. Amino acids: CASSSEAPTTDTQYF.